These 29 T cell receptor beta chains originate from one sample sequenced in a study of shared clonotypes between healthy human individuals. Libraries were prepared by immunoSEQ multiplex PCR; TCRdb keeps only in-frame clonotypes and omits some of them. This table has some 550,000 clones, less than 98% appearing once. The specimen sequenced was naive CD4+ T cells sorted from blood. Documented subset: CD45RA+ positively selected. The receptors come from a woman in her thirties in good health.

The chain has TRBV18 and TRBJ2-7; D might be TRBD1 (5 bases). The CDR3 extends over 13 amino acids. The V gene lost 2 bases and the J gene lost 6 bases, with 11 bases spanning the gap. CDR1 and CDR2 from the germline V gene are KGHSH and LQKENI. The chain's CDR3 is CASSPSGPSEQYF. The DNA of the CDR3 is TGTGCCAGCTCACCATCAGGGCCATCCGAGCAGTACTTC.

Here the CDR3 DNA reads TGTGCCAGCAGTCGGGAGGGGTTGTACATTCAGTACTTC. Translated, it gives CASSREGLYIQYF. The V gene is TRBV28, the J gene TRBJ2-4, with 8 bases matching TRBD2. The CDR3 sequence is 13 residues long. Germline CDR1 MDHEN, CDR2 SYDVKM. With V trimmed by 5 bases and J by 8 bases, 5 bases remained unmatched.

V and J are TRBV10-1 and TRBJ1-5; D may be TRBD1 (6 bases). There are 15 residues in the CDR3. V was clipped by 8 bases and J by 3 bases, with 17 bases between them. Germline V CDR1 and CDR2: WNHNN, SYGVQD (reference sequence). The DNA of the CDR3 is TGCGCCAGCGGGGGCAGGGTCCCACACAATCAGCCCCAGCATTTT. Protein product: CASGGRVPHNQPQHF.

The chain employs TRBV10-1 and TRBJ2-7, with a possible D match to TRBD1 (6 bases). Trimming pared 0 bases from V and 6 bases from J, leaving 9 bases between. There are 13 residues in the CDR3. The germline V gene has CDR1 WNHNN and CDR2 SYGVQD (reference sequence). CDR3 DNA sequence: TGCGCCAGCAGTGAGTCTGGCAGGGGCGAGCAGTACTTC. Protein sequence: CASSESGRGEQYF.

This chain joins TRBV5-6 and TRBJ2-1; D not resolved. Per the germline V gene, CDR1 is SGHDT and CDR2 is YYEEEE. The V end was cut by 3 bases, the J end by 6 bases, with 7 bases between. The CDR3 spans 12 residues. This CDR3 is CASSSLLNEQFF. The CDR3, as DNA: TGTGCCAGCAGCTCGCTTCTCAATGAGCAGTTCTTC.

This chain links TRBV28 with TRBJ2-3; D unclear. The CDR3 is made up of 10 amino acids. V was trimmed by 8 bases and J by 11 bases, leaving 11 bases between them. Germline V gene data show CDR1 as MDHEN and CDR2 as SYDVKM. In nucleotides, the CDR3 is TGTGCCAGCGGCAAGTTGGGGCAGTATTTT. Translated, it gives CASGKLGQYF.

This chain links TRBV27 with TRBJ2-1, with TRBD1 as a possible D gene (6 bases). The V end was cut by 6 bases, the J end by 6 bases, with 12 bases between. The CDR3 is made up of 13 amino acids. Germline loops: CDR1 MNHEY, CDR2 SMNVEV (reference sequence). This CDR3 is CASSIIQGNEQFF. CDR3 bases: TGTGCCAGCAGCATCATACAGGGCAATGAGCAGTTCTTC.

The CDR3 loop is CAWTGTGVQPQHF. CDR3 in DNA: TGTGCCTGGACCGGGACAGGGGTCCAGCCCCAGCATTTT. This chain joins TRBV30 and TRBJ1-5, with 10 nucleotides matching TRBD1. The V and J ends lost 4 bases and 7 bases, in that order; junction bases with no gene match: 4. Germline V lookup: CDR1 GTSNPN, CDR2 SVGIG (reference sequence). This CDR3 contains 13 residues.

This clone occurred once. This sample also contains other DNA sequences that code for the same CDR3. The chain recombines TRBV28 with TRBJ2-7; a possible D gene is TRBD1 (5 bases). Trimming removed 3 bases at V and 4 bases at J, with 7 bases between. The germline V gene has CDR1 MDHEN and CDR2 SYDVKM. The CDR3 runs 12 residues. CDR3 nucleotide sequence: TGTGCCAGCAGTTTGAAGGGGTACGAGCAGTACTTC. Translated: CASSLKGYEQYF.

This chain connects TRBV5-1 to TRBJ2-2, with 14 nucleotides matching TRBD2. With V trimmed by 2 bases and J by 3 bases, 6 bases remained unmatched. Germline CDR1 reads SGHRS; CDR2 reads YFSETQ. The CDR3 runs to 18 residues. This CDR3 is CASSLRGLAGGYTGELFF. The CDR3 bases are TGCGCCAGCAGCTTAAGAGGACTAGCGGGAGGCTACACCGGGGAGCTGTTTTTT.

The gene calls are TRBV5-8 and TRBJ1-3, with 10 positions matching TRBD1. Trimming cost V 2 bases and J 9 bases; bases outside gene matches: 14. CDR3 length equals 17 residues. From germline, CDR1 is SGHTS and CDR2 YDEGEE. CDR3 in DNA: TGTGCCAGCAGCTTCCTTTTGGGACAGGGGCCATCTAGCACCATATATTTT. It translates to CASSFLLGQGPSSTIYF.

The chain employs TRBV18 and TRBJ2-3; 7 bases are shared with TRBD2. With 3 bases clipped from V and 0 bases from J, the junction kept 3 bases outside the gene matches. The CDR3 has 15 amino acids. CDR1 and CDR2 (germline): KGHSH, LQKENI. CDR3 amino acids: CASSPSGMSTDTQYF. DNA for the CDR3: TGTGCCAGCTCACCGAGCGGGATGAGCACAGATACGCAGTATTTT.

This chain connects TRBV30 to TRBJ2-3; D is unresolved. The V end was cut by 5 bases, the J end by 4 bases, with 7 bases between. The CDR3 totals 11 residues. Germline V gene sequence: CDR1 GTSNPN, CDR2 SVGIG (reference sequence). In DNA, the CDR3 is TGTGCCTGGGCCTCGCCAGATACGCAGTATTTT. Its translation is CAWASPDTQYF.

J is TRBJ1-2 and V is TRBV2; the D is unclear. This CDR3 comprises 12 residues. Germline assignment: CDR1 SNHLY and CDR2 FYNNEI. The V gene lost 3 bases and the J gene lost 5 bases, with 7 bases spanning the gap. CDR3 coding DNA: TGTGCCAGCAGTGACGGGCCTTATGGCTACACCTTC. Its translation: CASSDGPYGYTF.

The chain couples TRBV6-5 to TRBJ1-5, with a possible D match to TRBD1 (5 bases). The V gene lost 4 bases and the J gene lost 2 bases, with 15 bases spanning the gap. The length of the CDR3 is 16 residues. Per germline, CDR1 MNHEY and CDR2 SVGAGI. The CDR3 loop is CASSSPLRDRNQPQHF. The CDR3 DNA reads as TGTGCCAGCAGTTCGCCCCTGAGGGACCGCAATCAGCCCCAGCATTTT.

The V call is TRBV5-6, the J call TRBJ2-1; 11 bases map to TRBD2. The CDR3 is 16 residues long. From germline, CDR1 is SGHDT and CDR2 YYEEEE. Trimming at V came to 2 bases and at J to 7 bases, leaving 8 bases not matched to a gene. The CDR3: CASSFASGRPGNEQFF. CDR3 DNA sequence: TGTGCCAGCAGCTTCGCTAGCGGGAGGCCGGGGAATGAGCAGTTCTTC.

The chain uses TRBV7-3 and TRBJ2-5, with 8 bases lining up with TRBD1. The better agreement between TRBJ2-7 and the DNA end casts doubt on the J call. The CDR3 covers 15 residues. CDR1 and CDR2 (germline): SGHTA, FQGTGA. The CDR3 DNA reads TGTGCCAGCAGCTTATCGGGACAGGTGTCCTACGAGCAGTACTTC. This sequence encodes CASSLSGQVSYEQYF.

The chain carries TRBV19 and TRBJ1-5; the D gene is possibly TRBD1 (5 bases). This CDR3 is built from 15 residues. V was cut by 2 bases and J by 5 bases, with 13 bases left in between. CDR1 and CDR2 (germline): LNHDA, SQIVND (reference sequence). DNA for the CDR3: TGTGCCAGTAGTATACCGACAGAAAGATATCAGCCCCAGCATTTT. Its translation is CASSIPTERYQPQHF.

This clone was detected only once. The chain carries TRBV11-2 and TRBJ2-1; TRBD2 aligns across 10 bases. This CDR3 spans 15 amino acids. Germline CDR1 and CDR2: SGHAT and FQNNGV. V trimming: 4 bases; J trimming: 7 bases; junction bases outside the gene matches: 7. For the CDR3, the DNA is TGTGCCAGCAGCTCCCTAGCGGGAGTGTGGAATGAGCAGTTCTTC. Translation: CASSSLAGVWNEQFF.

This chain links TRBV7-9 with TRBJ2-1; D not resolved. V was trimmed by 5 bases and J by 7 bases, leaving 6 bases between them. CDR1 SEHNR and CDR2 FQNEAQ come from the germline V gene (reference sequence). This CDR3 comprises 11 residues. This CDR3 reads CASSHPNEQFF. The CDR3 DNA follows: TGTGCCAGCAGCCACCCTAATGAGCAGTTCTTC.

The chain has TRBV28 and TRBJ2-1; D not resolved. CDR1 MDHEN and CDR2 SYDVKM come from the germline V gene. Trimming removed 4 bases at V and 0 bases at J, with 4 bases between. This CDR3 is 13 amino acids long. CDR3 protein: CASSSGSYNEQFF. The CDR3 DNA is TGTGCCAGCAGTTCCGGCTCCTACAATGAGCAGTTCTTC.

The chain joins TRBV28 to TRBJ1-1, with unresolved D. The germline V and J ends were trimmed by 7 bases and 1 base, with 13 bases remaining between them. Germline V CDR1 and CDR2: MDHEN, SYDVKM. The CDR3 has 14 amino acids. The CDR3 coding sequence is TGTGCCAGCATCCACTCTCCCGAGAACACTGAAGCTTTCTTT. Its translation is CASIHSPENTEAFF.

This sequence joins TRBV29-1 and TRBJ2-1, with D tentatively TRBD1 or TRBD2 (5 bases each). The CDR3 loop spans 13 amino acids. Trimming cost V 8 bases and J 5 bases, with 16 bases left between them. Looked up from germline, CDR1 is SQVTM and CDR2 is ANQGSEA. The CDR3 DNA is TGCAGCCTGGGGCTGGAGCGGAACAATGAGCAGTTCTTC. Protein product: CSLGLERNNEQFF.

In DNA form, the CDR3 reads TGTGCCAGCAGTCCCACTAGCGGGAGGGCCAGAGACAATGAGCAGTTCTTC. It codes for CASSPTSGRARDNEQFF. This chain links TRBV7-9 with TRBJ2-1; 13 nucleotides line up with TRBD2. The CDR3 has 17 residues. V shed 6 bases and J 5 bases; nucleotides not matched to a gene: 10. Per the germline V gene, CDR1 is SEHNR and CDR2 is FQNEAQ (reference sequence).

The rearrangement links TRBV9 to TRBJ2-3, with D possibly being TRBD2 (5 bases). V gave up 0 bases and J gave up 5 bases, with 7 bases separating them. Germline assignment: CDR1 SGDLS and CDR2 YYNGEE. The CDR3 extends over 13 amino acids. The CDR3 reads CASSVGGGDTQYF. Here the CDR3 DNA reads TGTGCCAGCAGCGTAGGTGGAGGAGATACGCAGTATTTT. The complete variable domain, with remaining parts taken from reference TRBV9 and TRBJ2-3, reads DSGVTQTPKHLITATGQRVTLRCSPRSGDLSVYWYQQSLDQGLQFLIQYYNGEERAKGNILERFSAQQFPDLHSELNLSSLELGDSALYFCASSVGGGDTQYFGPGTRLTVL.

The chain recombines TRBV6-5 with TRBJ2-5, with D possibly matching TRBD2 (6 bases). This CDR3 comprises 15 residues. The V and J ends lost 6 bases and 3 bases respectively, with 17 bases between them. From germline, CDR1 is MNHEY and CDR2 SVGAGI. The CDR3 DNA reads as TGTGCCAGCAGCAGGCGCCCGGCGGGAAAAGAGACCCAGTACTTC. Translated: CASSRRPAGKETQYF.

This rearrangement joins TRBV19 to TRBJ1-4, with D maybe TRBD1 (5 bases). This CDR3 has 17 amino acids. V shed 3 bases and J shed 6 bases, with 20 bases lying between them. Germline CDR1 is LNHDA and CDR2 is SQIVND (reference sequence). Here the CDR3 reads CASSIGKGTPNDEKLFF. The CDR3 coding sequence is TGTGCCAGTAGTATTGGGAAGGGGACCCCCAACGATGAAAAACTGTTTTTT.

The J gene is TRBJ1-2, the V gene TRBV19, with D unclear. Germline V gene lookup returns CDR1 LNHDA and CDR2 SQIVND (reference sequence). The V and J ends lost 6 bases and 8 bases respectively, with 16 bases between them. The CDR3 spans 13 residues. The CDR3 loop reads CASRGPSDRGYTF. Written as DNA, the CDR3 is TGTGCCAGTAGAGGGCCATCAGACCGCGGCTACACCTTC.

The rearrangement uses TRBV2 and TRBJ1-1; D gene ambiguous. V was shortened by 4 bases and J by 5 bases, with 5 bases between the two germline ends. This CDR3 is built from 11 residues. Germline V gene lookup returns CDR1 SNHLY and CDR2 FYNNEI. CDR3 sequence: CASSVLTEAFF. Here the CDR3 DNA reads TGTGCCAGCAGTGTTCTTACTGAAGCTTTCTTT.